These T cell receptor beta chains were read from a single sample in a study of regulatory T cells in long-lasting Graves disease. TCRdb itself ran the multiplex PCR reads through MiXCR, one entry per CDR3 protein. The sample gives 530,000 or so distinct CDR3 sequences, 16% of which show up once; 12% is in the top ten. The sample also formed part of further work on T cells in Graves' hyperthyroidism and ophthalmopathy.

Sequenced here: peripheral blood mononuclear cells (PBMCs), sampled at new diagnosis, from a patient treated with antithyroid drugs. Source of these receptors: a man aged 18 to 29 with Graves disease. Each CDR3 is given with its conserved first and last residue. The D gene is left open where the match is weak. Only some rows state a clone size, as once, few, many or a class for expanded clones.

J gene,V gene,clone size,D gene,CDR3 protein,CDR3 DNA
TRBJ2-1,TRBV27,many,-,CASTPGSGDEQFF,TGTGCCAGCACCCCAGGTAGCGGCGATGAGCAGTTCTTC
TRBJ2-5,TRBV12-3/TRBV12-4,many,TRBD2,CASRTQLAGVETQYF,TGTGCCAGCAGGACGCAGCTAGCGGGAGTAGAGACCCAGTACTTC
TRBJ2-1,TRBV7-2,few,TRBD2,CASSLTSYREYNEQFF,TGTGCCAGCAGCTTGACTAGCTATAGGGAGTACAATGAGCAGTTCTTC
TRBJ2-7,TRBV27,many,TRBD1,CASSPRQGSHEQYF,TGTGCCAGCAGTCCGCGACAGGGGAGCCACGAGCAGTACTTC
TRBJ1-6,TRBV6-2/TRBV6-3,-,-,CAGGNSPLHF,TGTGCCGGCGGTAATTCACCCCTCCACTTT
TRBJ2-5,TRBV5-5,many,-,CASSPTGLKETQYF,TGTGCCAGCAGCCCGACCGGGCTGAAAGAGACCCAGTACTTC
TRBJ2-1,TRBV9,few,-,CASSVGVSGYNEQFF,TGTGCCAGCAGCGTAGGGGTTAGCGGATACAATGAGCAGTTCTTC
TRBJ1-5,TRBV29-1,many,-,CSVRGGAAQPQHF,TGCAGCGTTCGAGGGGGGGCGGCTCAGCCCCAGCATTTT
TRBJ1-5,TRBV7-9,few,-,CASSPSGIGNQPQHF,TGTGCCAGCAGTCCCAGCGGAATTGGCAATCAGCCCCAGCATTTT
TRBJ2-7,TRBV6-2/TRBV6-3,-,TRBD2,CASSVGTSGSAAYEQYF,TGTGCCAGCAGTGTTGGGACTAGCGGGAGTGCGGCCTACGAGCAGTACTTC
TRBJ1-1,TRBV6-1,-,-,CASRISGSSDTEAFF,TGTGCCAGCAGAATATCAGGGAGTTCGGACACTGAAGCTTTCTTT
TRBJ2-7,TRBV18,many,-,CASSPFRSYEQYF,TGTGCCAGCTCACCTTTCCGCAGCTACGAGCAGTACTTC
TRBJ2-3,TRBV7-3,-,TRBD1,CASSATGSTDTQYF,TGTGCCAGCAGCGCGACAGGGTCCACAGATACGCAGTATTTT
TRBJ2-1,TRBV6-2/TRBV6-3,-,TRBD1,CASSYWDRDPYNEQFF,TGTGCCAGCAGTTACTGGGACAGGGACCCCTACAATGAGCAGTTCTTC
TRBJ1-1,TRBV4-1,few,-,CASSQGWAGTSEAFF,TGCGCCAGCAGCCAAGGTTGGGCAGGTACATCTGAAGCTTTCTTT
TRBJ1-1,TRBV30,many,-,CAWSVKMNTEAFF,TGTGCCTGGAGTGTGAAAATGAACACTGAAGCTTTCTTT
TRBJ1-4,TRBV7-9,few,TRBD1,CASSLALGGDEKLFF,TGTGCCAGCAGCTTAGCCTTAGGGGGCGATGAAAAACTGTTTTTT
TRBJ1-2,TRBV5-1,-,-,CASSLYIGSYGYTF,TGCGCCAGCAGCTTGTACATTGGGTCCTATGGCTACACCTTC
TRBJ2-7,TRBV5-1,-,TRBD2,CASSVGLAGEWEQYF,TGCGCCAGCAGCGTTGGACTAGCGGGAGAGTGGGAGCAGTACTTC
TRBJ2-7,TRBV5-8,few,-,CASRREAGPLYEQYF,TGTGCCAGCAGGCGTGAGGCTGGCCCCCTCTACGAGCAGTACTTC
TRBJ2-5,TRBV20-1,few,-,CSASLDSGQETQYF,TGCAGTGCTAGCCTTGATAGCGGACAAGAGACCCAGTACTTC
TRBJ2-1,TRBV20-1,many,TRBD2,CSARPGTRRANEQFF,TGCAGTGCTAGACCCGGGACTAGACGGGCCAATGAGCAGTTCTTC
TRBJ1-1,TRBV30,many,TRBD1,CAWSSGQGAISEAFF,TGTGCCTGGAGTTCCGGACAGGGGGCGATTTCTGAAGCTTTCTTT
TRBJ2-7,TRBV20-1,many,-,CSANGRAYEQYF,TGCAGTGCTAACGGCAGGGCCTACGAGCAGTACTTC
TRBJ2-7,TRBV20-1,-,TRBD1,CSASRDSSYEQYF,TGCAGTGCTTCCCGGGACAGCTCCTACGAGCAGTACTTC
TRBJ2-5,TRBV28,many,TRBD2,CASSPPGGRETQYF,TGTGCCAGCAGCCCCCCGGGGGGGCGAGAGACCCAGTACTTC
TRBJ1-5,TRBV20-1,-,-,CSARRGDSSNQPQHF,TGCAGTGCTAGACGGGGAGACAGTAGCAATCAGCCCCAGCATTTT
TRBJ2-7,TRBV27,-,-,CASRVWSGEQYF,TGTGCCAGCCGGGTTTGGTCGGGGGAGCAGTACTTC
TRBJ1-5,TRBV6-1,few,-,CASSRVLNQPQHF,TGTGCCAGCAGTCGGGTATTGAATCAGCCCCAGCATTTT
TRBJ1-1,TRBV11-1,many,-,CASRRSGLNTEAFF,TGTGCCAGCAGGAGGAGCGGTTTGAACACTGAAGCTTTCTTT
TRBJ2-2,TRBV7-2,few,-,CASSPRRRMAGELFF,TGTGCCAGCAGCCCACGTCGTCGAATGGCCGGGGAGCTGTTTTTT